This TCR beta chain was profiled in a study of CD4+ T cells in melanoma. Study-wide results and limits: Reportedly, melanoma neoantigen-specific CD4+ T cells showed varied differentiation states. CD8+ T cell, macrophage and B cell function reportedly correlated with neoantigen-specific CD4+ T cells.

This CDR3 comprises 11 residues. The germline V gene has CDR1 LNHDA and CDR2 SQIVND (reference sequence). Remarks on this clone: The antigen is undetermined. The junction departs from germline at one end; a sequencing error may be responsible.

This table comes from immunoSEQ multiplex PCR, and its TCRdb copy is limited to in-frame clones, with some not included. The data show 120,000 to 150,000 clones, around 90% seen once. The receptor comes from a human donor with melanoma. The chain links TRBV19 to TRBJ2-1; D unresolved. The CDR3 region is CASSIFNKQFF. CDR3 nucleotides: TGTGCCAGTAGTATCTTCAATAAGCAGTTCTTC.